These 18 T cell receptor beta chains were sequenced from one sample in a study of shared clonotypes between healthy human individuals. The repertoire was sequenced with immunoSEQ multiplex PCR; TCRdb's copy has only in-frame clones and lacks some. The sample has about 1,900,000 clones; about 95% are singletons. Positive CCR7 selection of CD45RO-negative cells yielded the naive CD8 cells, and terminally differentiated effector memory CD45RA+ cells were excluded. Sequences were obtained from naive CD8+ T cells sorted from blood. The receptors were gathered from a man aged 18 to 35 in good health.

This rearrangement joins TRBV5-6 to TRBJ2-1, with 7 bases fitting TRBD2. V shed 4 bases and J 4 bases; nucleotides not matched to a gene: 8. The germline V gene encodes CDR1 SGHDT and CDR2 YYEEEE. The CDR3 loop spans 15 amino acids. CDR3 DNA sequence: TGTGCCAGCAGCCCATCTAGCGGACGGTACAATGAGCAGTTCTTC. Its translation: CASSPSSGRYNEQFF.

This clone appeared a single time. V gene TRBV21-1 combines with J gene TRBJ2-7; the table's D call, TRBD1, has no DNA check behind it. TRBV21-1 counts as a pseudogene. The CDR3 runs 14 residues. This CDR3 reads CASLRDRGSYEQYF. In nucleotides, the CDR3 is TGTGCCAGCCTCCGGGACAGGGGGTCCTACGAGCAGTACTTC.

The chain combines TRBV27 with TRBJ2-5; TRBD1 matches at 7 bases. This CDR3 comprises 14 residues. J lost 5 bases, V lost 5 bases, and 8 bases had no gene match. Germline CDR1 MNHEY, CDR2 SMNVEV (reference sequence). This chain's CDR3 is CASSDRDSLETQYF. DNA for the CDR3: TGTGCCAGCAGTGATCGGGACAGCCTGGAGACCCAGTACTTC.

The J gene is TRBJ1-4, the V gene TRBV9; D remains ambiguous. Germline CDR1 SGDLS, CDR2 YYNGEE. Trimming took 4 bases from V and 2 from J, leaving 12 bases between them. The CDR3 totals 15 residues. The CDR3 reads CASSLEPGTNEKLFF. DNA of the CDR3: TGTGCCAGCAGCCTCGAACCGGGGACTAATGAAAAACTGTTTTTT. The variable domain in full, completed from reference TRBV9 and TRBJ1-4, reads DSGVTQTPKHLITATGQRVTLRCSPRSGDLSVYWYQQSLDQGLQFLIQYYNGEERAKGNILERFSAQQFPDLHSELNLSSLELGDSALYFCASSLEPGTNEKLFFGSGTQLSVL.

The rearrangement links TRBV11-2 to TRBJ2-7; D unresolved. Germline values: CDR1 SGHAT, CDR2 FQNNGV. V shed 3 bases and J shed 4 bases, with 7 bases lying between them. The CDR3 covers 12 residues. This CDR3 is CASSFRDYEQYF. DNA of the CDR3: TGTGCCAGCAGCTTTAGGGATTACGAGCAGTACTTC.

The V gene is TRBV6-5, the J gene TRBJ1-2, with 9 bases identical to TRBD1. The CDR3 contains 14 residues. The J segment lost 8 bases and the V segment lost 4 bases, leaving 8 bases of the junction unmatched. CDR1 and CDR2 from the germline V gene are MNHEY and SVGAGI. CDR3 residues: CASSFAGTGKGYTF. The CDR3 coding sequence is TGTGCCAGCAGTTTCGCCGGGACAGGGAAAGGCTACACCTTC.

The V call is TRBV27, the J call TRBJ2-5; D is ambiguous. CDR3 length equals 15 residues. CDR1 is MNHEY, CDR2 SMNVEV, per germline (reference sequence). Deletions cut 5 bases from V and 1 base from J, with 14 bases between. CDR3 DNA: TGTGCCAGCAGTATGTCCCTTACGGGCCAAGAGACCCAGTACTTC. It codes for CASSMSLTGQETQYF.

This sequence joins TRBV5-1 and TRBJ1-3; D is undetermined. Germline CDR1 reads SGHRS; CDR2 reads YFSETQ. This CDR3 is 14 amino acids long. Trimming pared 3 bases from V and 0 bases from J, leaving 7 bases between. The chain's CDR3 is CASSSEGSGNTIYF. The CDR3 DNA is TGCGCCAGCAGCTCCGAGGGCTCTGGAAACACCATATATTTT.

This chain connects TRBV27 to TRBJ1-4; no definite D call. V was pared by 3 bases and J by 3 bases, with 2 bases between. The germline V gene has CDR1 MNHEY and CDR2 SMNVEV (reference sequence). CDR3 length: 12 amino acids. This CDR3 is CASSFPNEKLFF. CDR3 bases: TGTGCCAGCAGTTTCCCTAATGAAAAACTGTTTTTT.

The chain carries TRBV27 and TRBJ2-2; the match to TRBD2 covers 8 bases. Germline values: CDR1 MNHEY, CDR2 SMNVEV (reference sequence). The junction had 4 bases not matched to a gene; V was cut back by 2 bases and J by 5 bases. This CDR3 contains 15 residues. The DNA for the CDR3 is TGTGCCAGCAGTTTAGCGGGGGGCGGTACCGGGGAGCTGTTTTTT. Translation: CASSLAGGGTGELFF.

The chain recombines TRBV19 with TRBJ1-2, with D possibly TRBD1 on 5 matching bases. This CDR3 has 16 amino acids. Germline values: CDR1 LNHDA, CDR2 SQIVND (reference sequence). The germline V and J ends were trimmed by 4 bases and 1 base, with 16 bases remaining between them. CDR3 nucleotides: TGTGCCAGTAGTAGAGGGGCAGGCACACTTAACTATGGCTACACCTTC. It is translated as CASSRGAGTLNYGYTF.

On this clone: Other DNA variants within this sample encode the same CDR3. The chain couples TRBV19 to TRBJ2-2; D not resolved. The germline CDR1 and CDR2 sequences are LNHDA and SQIVND (reference sequence). The ends were cut back, 3 bases at V and 8 bases at J, with 4 bases in the middle. The CDR3 loop spans 11 amino acids. The CDR3: CASSISGELFF. In DNA form, the CDR3 reads TGTGCCAGTAGTATCTCGGGGGAGCTGTTTTTT.

The V gene is TRBV30, the J gene TRBJ2-7; D uncertain. The CDR3 has 14 residues. Germline V gene data show CDR1 as GTSNPN and CDR2 as SVGIG (reference sequence). V was pared by 0 bases and J by 2 bases, with 11 bases between. The CDR3 spells CAWSVAALTYEQYF. In DNA form, the CDR3 reads TGTGCCTGGAGTGTGGCAGCCCTTACCTACGAGCAGTACTTC.

The chain combines TRBV4-1 with TRBJ2-7; TRBD2 might be the D (6 bases). V was trimmed by 4 bases and J by 6 bases, leaving 16 bases between them. Germline CDR1 and CDR2: MGHRA and YSYEKL. The CDR3 contains 14 residues. The CDR3: CASSLRTNPGEQYF. Here the CDR3 DNA reads TGCGCCAGCAGCCTTCGGACTAACCCGGGCGAGCAGTACTTC.

V and J are TRBV7-9 and TRBJ1-3; TRBD1 might be the D (6 bases). Trimming took off 5 bases at V and 6 bases at J, with 17 bases between the two ends. Per the germline V gene, CDR1 is SEHNR and CDR2 is FQNEAQ (reference sequence). This CDR3 comprises 15 residues. The DNA of the CDR3 is TGTGCCAGCAGCGTAGAAAGTAGGGGGATAAACACCATATATTTT. Amino acid sequence: CASSVESRGINTIYF.

V usage is TRBV2 and J usage is TRBJ2-1, with 9 bases aligning to TRBD1. The V and J ends lost 7 bases and 8 bases, in that order; junction bases with no gene match: 6. There are 13 residues in the CDR3. Germline values: CDR1 SNHLY, CDR2 FYNNEI. The CDR3 protein is CASTGQGRYEQFF. The CDR3 bases are TGTGCCAGCACGGGACAGGGTCGGTATGAGCAGTTCTTC.

The chain joins TRBV5-4 to TRBJ1-6; maybe TRBD1 (6 bases). The CDR3 has 14 amino acids. V was shortened by 4 bases and J by 7 bases, with 12 bases between the two germline ends. Germline loops: CDR1 SGHNT, CDR2 YYREEE (reference sequence). This chain's CDR3 is CASSLGHTNSPLHF. DNA for the CDR3: TGTGCCAGCAGCCTGGGACATACCAATTCACCCCTCCACTTT.

J is TRBJ2-5 and V is TRBV7-2; TRBD2 aligns across 14 bases. CDR3 length: 19 amino acids. Per germline, CDR1 SGHTA and CDR2 FQGNSA. V gave up 5 bases and J gave up 0 bases; unmatched junction bases: 11. CDR3 loop: CASSPWGLAGAQYQETQYF. CDR3 in DNA: TGTGCCAGCAGCCCTTGGGGACTAGCGGGGGCTCAGTACCAAGAGACCCAGTACTTC.